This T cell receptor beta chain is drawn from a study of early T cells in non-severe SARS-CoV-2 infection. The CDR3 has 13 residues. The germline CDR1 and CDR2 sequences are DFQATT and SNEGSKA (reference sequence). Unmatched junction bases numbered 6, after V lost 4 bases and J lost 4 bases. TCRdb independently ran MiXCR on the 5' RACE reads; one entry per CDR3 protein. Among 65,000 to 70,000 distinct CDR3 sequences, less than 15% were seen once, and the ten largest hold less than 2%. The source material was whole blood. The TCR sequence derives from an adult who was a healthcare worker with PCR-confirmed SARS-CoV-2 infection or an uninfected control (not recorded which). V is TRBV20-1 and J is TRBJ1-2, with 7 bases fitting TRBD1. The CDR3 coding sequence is TGCAGTGCTAAGGGACAGATCACCTATGGCTACACCTTC. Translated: CSAKGQITYGYTF.